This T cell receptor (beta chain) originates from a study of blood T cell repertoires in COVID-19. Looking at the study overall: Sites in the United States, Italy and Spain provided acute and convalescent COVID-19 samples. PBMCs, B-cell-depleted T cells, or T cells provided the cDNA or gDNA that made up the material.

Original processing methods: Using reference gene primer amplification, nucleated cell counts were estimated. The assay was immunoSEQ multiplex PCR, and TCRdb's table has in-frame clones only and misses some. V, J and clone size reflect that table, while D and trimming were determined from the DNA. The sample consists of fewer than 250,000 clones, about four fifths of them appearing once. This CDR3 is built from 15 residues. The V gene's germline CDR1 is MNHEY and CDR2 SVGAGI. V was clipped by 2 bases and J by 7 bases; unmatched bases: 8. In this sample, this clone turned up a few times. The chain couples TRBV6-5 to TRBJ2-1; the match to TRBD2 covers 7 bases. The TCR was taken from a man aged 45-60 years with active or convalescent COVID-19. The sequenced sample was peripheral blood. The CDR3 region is CASSYTGSGPNEQFF. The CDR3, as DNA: TGTGCCAGCAGTTACACTGGTAGCGGGCCTAATGAGCAGTTCTTC.